These 19 T cell receptor beta chains were sequenced from one sample in a study of identical twins. MiXCR, applied by TCRdb to the 5' RACE reads, yields one record per CDR3 protein. Of about 200,000 distinct CDR3 sequences detected, approximately 15% appear once; the ten largest clones hold 35% to 45%. This same sample was also part of a study on T cells expressing NK-cell markers.

Sequencing was done on a sample of CD8+ T cells sorted from blood. Source of these receptors: a woman aged 18-30 years in good health.

This clonotype was seen only a few times. The chain combines TRBV7-9 with TRBJ2-7; no firm D call. The germline V and J ends were trimmed by 5 bases and 3 bases, with 17 bases remaining between them. The germline V gene encodes CDR1 SEHNR and CDR2 FQNEAQ (reference sequence). This CDR3 has 15 residues. DNA for the CDR3: TGTGCCAGCAGCGCCTCAACCCGGGTGAGCTACGAGCAGTACTTC. Its translation is CASSASTRVSYEQYF.

This clonotype was seen a handful of times. The chain is built from TRBV2 and TRBJ1-1; a possible D gene is TRBD1 (5 bases). Per germline, CDR1 SNHLY and CDR2 FYNNEI. This CDR3 comprises 15 residues. V was clipped by 6 bases and J by 1 base, with 15 bases between them. The CDR3 coding sequence is TGTGCCAGCAGCGAACCGGTCGGGGCGAACACTGAAGCTTTCTTT. Protein: CASSEPVGANTEAFF. Full variable domain (rest looked up from reference TRBV2 and TRBJ1-1): EPEVTQTPSHQVTQMGQEVILRCVPISNHLYFYWYRQILGQKVEFLVSFYNNEISEKSEIFDDQFSVERPDGSNFTLKIRSTKLEDSAMYFCASSEPVGANTEAFFGQGTRLTVV.

J is TRBJ2-2 and V is TRBV7-2, with 8 bases lining up with TRBD2. V was pared by 1 base and J by 8 bases, with 9 bases of the junction left unmatched. Germline V gene sequence: CDR1 SGHTA, CDR2 FQGNSA. The CDR3 sequence is 16 residues long. In DNA form, the CDR3 reads TGTGCCAGCAGCTTAGAACCTAGCGGGCTCACGGGGGAGCTGTTTTTT. Translated, it gives CASSLEPSGLTGELFF. The full variable domain, with the rest looked up from reference TRBV7-2 and TRBJ2-2, is GAGVSQSPSNKVTEKGKDVELRCDPISGHTALYWYRQSLGQGLEFLIYFQGNSAPDKSGLPSDRFSAERTGGSVSTLTIQRTQQEDSAVYLCASSLEPSGLTGELFFGEGSRLTVL.

This clonotype was counted ten times or more. The chain joins TRBV6-2 or TRBV6-3 to TRBJ2-1; D not certain. Trimming removed 8 bases from V and 8 bases from J, with 16 bases in between. Germline values: CDR1 MNHEY, CDR2 SVGEGT. This CDR3 contains 13 residues. In nucleotides, the CDR3 is TGTGCCAGCGGCCGCGCACGACACGATGAGCAGTTCTTC. It specifies CASGRARHDEQFF.

This clonotype was counted ten times or more. V and J are TRBV5-1 and TRBJ2-2; 7 bases are a match to TRBD1. Germline lookup yields CDR1 SGHRS and CDR2 YFSETQ. Unmatched junction bases numbered 16, after V lost 4 bases and J lost 1 base. This CDR3 is built from 19 residues. For the CDR3, the DNA is TGCGCCAGCAGCGAACCGGGACAGAGAAAGACCGAGAACACCGGGGAGCTGTTTTTT. Amino acid sequence: CASSEPGQRKTENTGELFF.

There are many counts of this clonotype. In DNA form, the CDR3 reads TGTGCCAGCTGCCTAGCGGGGCCCTTCATCGAGCAGTACTTC. Translation: CASCLAGPFIEQYF. The chain carries TRBV12-3 or TRBV12-4 and TRBJ2-7; 9 bases align to TRBD2. The V segment lost 8 bases and the J segment 6 bases; nucleotides outside the gene matches: 11. The CDR3 totals 14 residues.

The chain couples TRBV7-6 to TRBJ2-7; the D is unclear. This CDR3 has 16 amino acids. The germline V gene has CDR1 SGHVS and CDR2 FNYEAQ. Trimming took off 4 bases at V and 2 bases at J, with 18 bases between the two ends. The CDR3 region has the DNA TGTGCCAGCAGCTCCGGACGGATACCTAACCCCTACGAGCAGTACTTC. Protein sequence: CASSSGRIPNPYEQYF.

The rearrangement joins TRBV7-9 to TRBJ1-4; D not certain. Germline assignment: CDR1 SEHNR and CDR2 FQNEAQ (reference sequence). V was shortened by 6 bases and J by 5 bases, with 10 bases between the two germline ends. CDR3 length: 13 amino acids. Here the CDR3 DNA reads TGTGCCAGCAGTTCACCAGGAAATGAAAAACTGTTTTTT. As protein: CASSSPGNEKLFF.

In its sample, this clonotype was seen a few times. The chain recombines TRBV6-5 with TRBJ2-7, with 11 bases fitting TRBD1. This CDR3 region has 15 residues. V trimming: 2 bases; J trimming: 3 bases; junction bases outside the gene matches: 3. Germline CDR1 and CDR2: MNHEY and SVGAGI. CDR3 sequence: CASSYDGTGGYEQYF. The CDR3 DNA is TGTGCCAGCAGTTACGACGGGACAGGGGGCTACGAGCAGTACTTC.

The rearrangement links TRBV7-2 to TRBJ2-3; 9 bases fit TRBD1. The CDR3 totals 15 residues. The germline V gene has CDR1 SGHTA and CDR2 FQGNSA. J lost 4 bases, V lost 4 bases, and 6 bases had no gene match. CDR3 sequence: CASSSGQGWADTQYF. In DNA form, the CDR3 reads TGTGCCAGCAGCTCTGGACAGGGGTGGGCAGATACGCAGTATTTT.

The chain combines TRBV9 with TRBJ2-3, with 9 nucleotides matching TRBD2. The CDR3 loop spans 18 amino acids. The germline V gene has CDR1 SGDLS and CDR2 YYNGEE. V shed 0 bases, J shed 2 bases, and the junction held 10 bases outside the gene matches. The CDR3 protein is CASSVESAGGSVTDTQYF. In DNA, the CDR3 is TGTGCCAGCAGCGTAGAATCGGCGGGAGGGTCCGTCACAGATACGCAGTATTTT.

As regards this clonotype: The CDR3 ends on some other residue instead of the conserved phenylalanine or tryptophan, so this is likely a read error. The chain joins TRBV7-2 to TRBJ2-7, with D tentatively TRBD2 (6 bases). CDR3 length: 14 residues. In germline, CDR1 is SGHTA, CDR2 FQGNSA. Trimming removed 5 bases at V and 4 bases at J, with 15 bases between. The CDR3 DNA is TGTGCCAGCAGCCCGGCGGGAAGTGGGTACGAGCAGTACTCC. It yields the protein CASSPAGSGYEQYS.

The chain combines TRBV6-1 with TRBJ1-1; maybe TRBD1 (5 bases). This CDR3 contains 13 residues. V lost 4 bases to trimming and J lost 5 bases, with 11 bases between them. Germline V gene data show CDR1 as MNHNS and CDR2 as SASEGT. In nucleotides, the CDR3 is TGTGCCAGCAGTGCCCCAGGGTGGACTGAAGCTTTCTTT. This translates into CASSAPGWTEAFF.

This clonotype was found a few times. The genes are TRBV11-2 and TRBJ2-2, with D possibly being TRBD1 or TRBD2 (5 bases each). Between the trimmed V and J ends, which lost 7 bases and 4 bases, there was a span of 19 bases. This CDR3 has 16 residues. Germline V gene lookup returns CDR1 SGHAT and CDR2 FQNNGV. The CDR3 nucleotides read TGTGCCAGCACGACCAGGGAGAAGGCCGGCACCGGGGAGCTGTTTTTT. Protein: CASTTREKAGTGELFF. Using reference TRBV11-2 and TRBJ2-2 for the parts outside the CDR3, the full variable domain is EAGVAQSPRYKIIEKRQSVAFWCNPISGHATLYWYQQILGQGPKLLIQFQNNGVVDDSQLPKDRFSAERLKGVDSTLKIQPAKLEDSAVYLCASTTREKAGTGELFFGEGSRLTVL.

This clonotype was picked up many times. This chain connects TRBV7-9 to TRBJ2-4, with D tentatively TRBD1 or TRBD2 (7 bases each). The CDR3 spans 16 residues. Trimming stripped 5 bases from V and 0 bases from J, with 14 bases between. Germline V CDR1 and CDR2: SEHNR, FQNEAQ (reference sequence). CDR3 sequence (DNA): TGTGCCAGCAGCCAGCGGGACAGCATAGCCAAAAACATTCAGTACTTC. Protein product: CASSQRDSIAKNIQYF.

The J gene is TRBJ2-1, the V gene TRBV20-1; perhaps TRBD1 as D (7 bases). This CDR3 comprises 15 residues. Germline values: CDR1 DFQATT, CDR2 SNEGSKA (reference sequence). V was pared by 5 bases and J by 4 bases, with 18 bases between. CDR3 in DNA: TGCAGTGCTTATACGGGGGACAGTAAATACAATGAGCAGTTCTTC. It specifies CSAYTGDSKYNEQFF.

About this clonotype: A read error may produce the germline difference seen at one junction end. The chain employs TRBV7-3 and TRBJ2-1; 8 bases line up with TRBD1. This CDR3 comprises 15 residues. Germline V gene sequence: CDR1 SGHTA, CDR2 FQGTGA. CDR3 protein: CVSSLGARGRDEQFF. CDR3 coding DNA: TGTGTCAGCAGCTTAGGGGCCAGGGGGCGCGATGAGCAGTTCTTC.

This clonotype was found a few times. This CDR3 reads CASSLVAGGRRQYF. The CDR3 DNA follows: TGCGCCAGCAGCTTGGTGGCGGGAGGGCGGCGGCAGTACTTC. The chain carries TRBV5-1 and TRBJ2-7; 9 nucleotides agree with TRBD2. The germline V gene encodes CDR1 SGHRS and CDR2 YFSETQ. The V gene end was trimmed by 0 bases and the J gene end by 9 bases; junction bases not matched to a gene: 7. The CDR3 is 14 amino acids.

This clonotype showed up just a few times. The chain carries TRBV20-1 and TRBJ2-1; the match to TRBD2 covers 7 bases. The CDR3 runs to 15 residues. The germline CDR1 and CDR2 sequences are DFQATT and SNEGSKA (reference sequence). The V gene end was trimmed by 5 bases and the J gene end by 6 bases; junction bases not matched to a gene: 13. In DNA, the CDR3 is TGCAGTGCTCCTTATCCCCTAGCGGCGCCCAATGAGCAGTTCTTC. Amino acids: CSAPYPLAAPNEQFF.